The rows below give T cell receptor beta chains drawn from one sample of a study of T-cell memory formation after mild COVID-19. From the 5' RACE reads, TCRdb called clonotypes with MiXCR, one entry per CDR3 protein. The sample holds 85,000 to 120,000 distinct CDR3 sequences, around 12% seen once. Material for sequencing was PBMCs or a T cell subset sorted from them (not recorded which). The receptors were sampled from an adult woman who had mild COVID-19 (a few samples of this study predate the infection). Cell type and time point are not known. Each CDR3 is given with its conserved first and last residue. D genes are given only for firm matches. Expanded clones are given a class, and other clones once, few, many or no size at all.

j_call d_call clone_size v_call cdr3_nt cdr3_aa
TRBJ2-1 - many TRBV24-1 TGTGCCACCAGTGATTTGACCAGGGCGGGGATTCATGAGCAGTTCTTC CATSDLTRAGIHEQFF
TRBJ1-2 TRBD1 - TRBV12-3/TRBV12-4 TGTGCCAGCAGGGATTCGGGGATAGGGGGCTCCTATGGCTACACCTTC CASRDSGIGGSYGYTF
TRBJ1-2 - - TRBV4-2 TGTGCCAGCAGCCCCCGGGCCACCCCTATAGGCTACACCTTC CASSPRATPIGYTF
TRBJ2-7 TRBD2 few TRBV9 TGTGCCAGCAGCCCGGGGGCTAGCGGGACCTACGAGCAGTACTTC CASSPGASGTYEQYF
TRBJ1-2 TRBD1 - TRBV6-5 TGTGCCAGCAGTTACCCTACGGGACAGGGACTTGGCTACACCTTC CASSYPTGQGLGYTF
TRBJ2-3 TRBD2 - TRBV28 TGTGCCAGCAGTTTTACTAGCGGGGGGGTGCCAGATACGCAGTATTTT CASSFTSGGVPDTQYF
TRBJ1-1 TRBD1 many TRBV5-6 TGTGCCAGCAGCTGGGGACAGTTGAACACTGAAGCTTTCTTT CASSWGQLNTEAFF
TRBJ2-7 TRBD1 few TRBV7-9 TGTGCCAGCAGCTCCCGCCGGGACAGATCCTACGAGCAGTACTTC CASSSRRDRSYEQYF
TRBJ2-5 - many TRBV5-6 TGTGCCAGCAGCTTCGGGGACAATAGCGCCCAGTACTTC CASSFGDNSAQYF
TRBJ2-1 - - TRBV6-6 TGTGCCAGCAGTTATATTGGGGAGTGGTCCTACAATGAGCAGTTCTTC CASSYIGEWSYNEQFF
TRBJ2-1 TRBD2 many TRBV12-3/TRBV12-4 TGTGCCAGCAGTCTGGCTAGCGGTTACAATGAGCAGTTCTTC CASSLASGYNEQFF
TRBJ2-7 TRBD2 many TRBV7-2 TGTGCCAGCTCAGCGGGAGACGAGCAGTACTTC CASSAGDEQYF
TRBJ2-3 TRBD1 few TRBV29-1 TGCAGCGTGCGAGGGACAGGGCGAGACACAGATACGCAGTATTTT CSVRGTGRDTDTQYF
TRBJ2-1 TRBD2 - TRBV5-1 TGCGCCAGCAGCTTGGATTTGGGACTAGCGAGCAATGAGCAGTTCTTC CASSLDLGLASNEQFF
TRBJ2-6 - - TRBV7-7 TGTGCTAGCAGCCCGACGAGACACTCAGGGGCCAACGTCCTGACTTTC CASSPTRHSGANVLTF
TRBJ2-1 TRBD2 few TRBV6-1 TGTGCCAGCAGTGAAGTACCCGGGGGGGGCGGGAGTTTCTATGAGCAGTTCTTC CASSEVPGGGGSFYEQFF
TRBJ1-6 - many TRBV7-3 TGTGCCAGCAGCTTAGGACCGCTTAATTCACCCCTCCACTTT CASSLGPLNSPLHF
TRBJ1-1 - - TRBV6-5 TGTGCCAGCAGTTACGGCCTGGAGGGACCGAACACTGAAGCTTTCTTT CASSYGLEGPNTEAFF
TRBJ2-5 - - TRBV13 TGTGCCAGCAGCTTAACCCCGACGGGAGAAGAGACCCAGTACTTC CASSLTPTGEETQYF
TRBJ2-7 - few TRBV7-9 TGTGCCAGCAGCTTGGGATCCTACTCCTACGAGCAGTACTTC CASSLGSYSYEQYF
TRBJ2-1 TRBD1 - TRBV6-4 TGTGCCAGCAGTGACTCGGACAGGAATGAGCAGTTCTTC CASSDSDRNEQFF
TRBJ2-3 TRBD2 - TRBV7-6 TGTGCCAGCAGCAACGTGCTCGGGACTAGCGGGGAACATACGCAGTATTTT CASSNVLGTSGEHTQYF
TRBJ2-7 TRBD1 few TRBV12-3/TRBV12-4 TGTGCCAGCAGTCCCCTGGGACAGGGTGGCTACGAGCAGTACTTC CASSPLGQGGYEQYF
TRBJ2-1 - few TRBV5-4 TGTGCCAGCAGCTGGGCCGAGGGGGGGCGGGGTAGTGAGCAGTTCTTC CASSWAEGGRGSEQFF
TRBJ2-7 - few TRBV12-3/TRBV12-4 TGTGCCAGCACTCCCCCACGGGGCAGCTACGAGCAGTACTTC CASTPPRGSYEQYF
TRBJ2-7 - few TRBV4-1 TGCGCCAGCAGCCAAGATGCTCTCAGCTCCTACGAGCAGTACTTC CASSQDALSSYEQYF
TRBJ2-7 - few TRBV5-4 TGTGCCAGCAGCCCCTCGGGGGCCCGTTACGAGCAGTACTTC CASSPSGARYEQYF
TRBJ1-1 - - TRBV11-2 TGTGCCAGCAGCTATTACACTGAAGCTTTCTTT CASSYYTEAFF
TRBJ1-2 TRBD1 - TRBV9 TGTGCCAGCAGCGTAGGAGGAGGGTGGACAGGGGGCCCTAACTATGGCTACACCTTC CASSVGGGWTGGPNYGYTF
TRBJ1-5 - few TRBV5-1 TGCGCCAGCAGCTTGGCCGGACGCAATCAGCCCCAGCATTTT CASSLAGRNQPQHF
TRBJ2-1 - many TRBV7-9 TGTGCCAGCAGCTGGAACAATGAGCAGTTCTTC CASSWNNEQFF